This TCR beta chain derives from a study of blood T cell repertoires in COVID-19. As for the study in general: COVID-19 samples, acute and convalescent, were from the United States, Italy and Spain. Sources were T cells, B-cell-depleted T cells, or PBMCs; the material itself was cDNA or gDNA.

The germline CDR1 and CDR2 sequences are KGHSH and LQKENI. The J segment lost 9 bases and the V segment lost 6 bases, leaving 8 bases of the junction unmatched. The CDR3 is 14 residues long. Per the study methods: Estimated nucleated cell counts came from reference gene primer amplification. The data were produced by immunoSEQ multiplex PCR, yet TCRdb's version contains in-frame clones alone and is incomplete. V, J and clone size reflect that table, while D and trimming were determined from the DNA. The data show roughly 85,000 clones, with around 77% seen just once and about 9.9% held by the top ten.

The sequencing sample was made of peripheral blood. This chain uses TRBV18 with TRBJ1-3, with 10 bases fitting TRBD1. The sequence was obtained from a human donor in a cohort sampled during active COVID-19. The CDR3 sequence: CASSPGTGDSTIYF. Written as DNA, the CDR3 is TGTGCCAGCTCCCCCGGGACAGGGGACTCCACCATATATTTT.